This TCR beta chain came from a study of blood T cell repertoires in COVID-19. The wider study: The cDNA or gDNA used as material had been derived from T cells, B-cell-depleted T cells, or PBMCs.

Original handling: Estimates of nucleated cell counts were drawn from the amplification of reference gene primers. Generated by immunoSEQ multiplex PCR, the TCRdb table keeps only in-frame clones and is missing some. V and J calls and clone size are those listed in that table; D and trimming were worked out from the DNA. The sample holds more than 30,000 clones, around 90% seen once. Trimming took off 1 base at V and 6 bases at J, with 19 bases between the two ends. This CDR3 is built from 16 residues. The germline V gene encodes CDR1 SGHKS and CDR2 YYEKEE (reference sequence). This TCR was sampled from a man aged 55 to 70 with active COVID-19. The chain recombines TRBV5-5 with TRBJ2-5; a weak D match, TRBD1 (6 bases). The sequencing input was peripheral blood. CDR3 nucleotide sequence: TGTGCCAGCAGCTTGAATCCAGGGGCGAGCACAAAGACCCAGTACTTC. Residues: CASSLNPGASTKTQYF.